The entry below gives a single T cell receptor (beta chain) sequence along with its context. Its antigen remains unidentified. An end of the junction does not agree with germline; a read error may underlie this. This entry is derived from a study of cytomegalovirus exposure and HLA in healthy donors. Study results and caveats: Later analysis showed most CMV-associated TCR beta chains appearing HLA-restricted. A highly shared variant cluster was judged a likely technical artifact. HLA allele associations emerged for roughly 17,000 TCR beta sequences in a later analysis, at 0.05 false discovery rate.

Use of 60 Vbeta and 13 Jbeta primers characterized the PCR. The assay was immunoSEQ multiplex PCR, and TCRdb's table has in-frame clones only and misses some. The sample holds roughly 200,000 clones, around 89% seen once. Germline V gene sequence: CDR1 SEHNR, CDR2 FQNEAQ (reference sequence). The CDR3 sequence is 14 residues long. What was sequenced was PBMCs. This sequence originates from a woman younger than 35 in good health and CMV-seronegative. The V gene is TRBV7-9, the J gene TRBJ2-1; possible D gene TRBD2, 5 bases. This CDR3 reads CSSNSAGSYNEQFF. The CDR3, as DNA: TGTTCCAGCAACTCGGCGGGCTCCTACAATGAGCAGTTCTTC.